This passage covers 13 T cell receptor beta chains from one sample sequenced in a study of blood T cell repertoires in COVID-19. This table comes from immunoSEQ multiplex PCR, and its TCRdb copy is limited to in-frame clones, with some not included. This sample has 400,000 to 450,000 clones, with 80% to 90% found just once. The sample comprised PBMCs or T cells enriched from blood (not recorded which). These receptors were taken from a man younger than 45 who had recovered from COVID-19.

The CDR3 sequence: CASSPIRTFRAELFF. CDR3 DNA sequence: TGTGCCAGCAGTCCGATCCGGACATTTCGGGCGGAACTGTTTTTT. The V and J genes are TRBV28 and TRBJ1-4; tentatively, D is TRBD1 (5 bases). The germline V and J ends were trimmed by 5 bases and 12 bases, with 22 bases remaining between them. The CDR3 is made up of 15 amino acids. The V gene's germline CDR1 is MDHEN and CDR2 SYDVKM.

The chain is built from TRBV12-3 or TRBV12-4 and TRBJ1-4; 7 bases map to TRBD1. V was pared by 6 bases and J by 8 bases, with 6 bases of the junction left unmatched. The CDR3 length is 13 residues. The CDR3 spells CASSPDRREKLFF. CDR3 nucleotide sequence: TGTGCCAGCAGCCCGGACAGGAGAGAAAAACTGTTTTTT.

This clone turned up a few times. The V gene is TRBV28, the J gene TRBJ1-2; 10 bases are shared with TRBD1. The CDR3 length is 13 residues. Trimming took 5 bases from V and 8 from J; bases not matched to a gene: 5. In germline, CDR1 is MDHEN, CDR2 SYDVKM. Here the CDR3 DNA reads TGTGCCAGCAGTCCGGGACAGGGGATCGGCTACACCTTC. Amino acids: CASSPGQGIGYTF.

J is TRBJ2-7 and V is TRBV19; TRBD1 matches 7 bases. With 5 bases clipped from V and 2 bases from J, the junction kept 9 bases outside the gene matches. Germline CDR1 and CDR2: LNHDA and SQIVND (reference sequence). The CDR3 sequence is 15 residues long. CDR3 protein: CASSWGTVRTYEQYF. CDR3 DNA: TGTGCCAGTAGTTGGGGGACAGTACGAACCTACGAGCAGTACTTC. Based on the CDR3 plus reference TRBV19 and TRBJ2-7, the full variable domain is DGGITQSPKYLFRKEGQNVTLSCEQNLNHDAMYWYRQDPGQGLRLIYYSQIVNDFQKGDIAEGYSVSREKKESFPLTVTSAQKNPTAFYLCASSWGTVRTYEQYFGPGTRLTVT.

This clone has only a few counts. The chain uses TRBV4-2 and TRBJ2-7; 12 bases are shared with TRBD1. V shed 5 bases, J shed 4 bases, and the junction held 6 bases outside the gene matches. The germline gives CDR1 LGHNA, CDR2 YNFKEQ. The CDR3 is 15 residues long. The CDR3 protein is CASSSRDRGLYEQYF. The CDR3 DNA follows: TGTGCCAGCAGCAGCCGGGACAGGGGGCTGTACGAGCAGTACTTC.

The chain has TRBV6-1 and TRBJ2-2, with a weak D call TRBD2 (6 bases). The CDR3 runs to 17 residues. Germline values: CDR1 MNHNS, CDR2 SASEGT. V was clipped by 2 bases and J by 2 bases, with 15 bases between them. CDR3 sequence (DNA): TGTGCCAGCAGTGAAAAGGTGGCTAGCGACAACACCGGGGAGCTGTTTTTT. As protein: CASSEKVASDNTGELFF.

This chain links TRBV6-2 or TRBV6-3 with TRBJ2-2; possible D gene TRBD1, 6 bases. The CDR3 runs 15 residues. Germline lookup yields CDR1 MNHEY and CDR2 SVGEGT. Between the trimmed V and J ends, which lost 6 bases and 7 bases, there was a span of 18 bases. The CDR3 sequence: CASSPGKGVGGELFF. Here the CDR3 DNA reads TGTGCCAGCAGCCCCGGGAAGGGGGTCGGCGGGGAGCTGTTTTTT.

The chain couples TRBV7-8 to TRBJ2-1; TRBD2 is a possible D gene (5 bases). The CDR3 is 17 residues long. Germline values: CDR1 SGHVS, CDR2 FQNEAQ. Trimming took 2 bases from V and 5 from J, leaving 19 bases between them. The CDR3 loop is CASSLRAGRRRNNEQFF. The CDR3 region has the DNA TGTGCCAGCAGCTTAAGAGCTGGTCGGCGGAGGAACAATGAGCAGTTCTTC.

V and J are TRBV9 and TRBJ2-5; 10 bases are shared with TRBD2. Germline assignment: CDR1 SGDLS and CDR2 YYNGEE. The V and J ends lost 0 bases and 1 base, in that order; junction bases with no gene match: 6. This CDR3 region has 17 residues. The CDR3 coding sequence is TGTGCCAGCAGCGTAGGTATCACTAGCGGGACCCAAGAGACCCAGTACTTC. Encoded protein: CASSVGITSGTQETQYF.

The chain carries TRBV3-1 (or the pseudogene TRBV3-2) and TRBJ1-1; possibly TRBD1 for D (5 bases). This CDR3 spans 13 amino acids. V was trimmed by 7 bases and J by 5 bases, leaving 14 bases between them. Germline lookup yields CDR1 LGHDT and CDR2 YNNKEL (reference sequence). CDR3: CASKGLGGTEAFF. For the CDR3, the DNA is TGTGCCAGCAAGGGACTGGGCGGAACTGAAGCTTTCTTT.

CDR3 DNA sequence: TGTGCCAGCAGCCGTTTTAGCGGGAGGGCCTGGGGGACCCAGTACTTC. Translation gives CASSRFSGRAWGTQYF. The rearrangement links TRBV13 to TRBJ2-5, with 11 bases identical to TRBD2. CDR1 and CDR2 from the germline V gene are PRHDT and FYEKMQ (reference sequence). V gave up 5 bases and J gave up 7 bases; unmatched junction bases: 12. The CDR3 spans 16 residues.

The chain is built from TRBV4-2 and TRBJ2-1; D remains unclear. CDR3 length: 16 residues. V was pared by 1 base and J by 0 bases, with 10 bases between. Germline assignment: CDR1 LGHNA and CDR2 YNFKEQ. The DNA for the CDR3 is TGTGCCAGCAGCCAAGGTGGAGTGAGCTCCTACAATGAGCAGTTCTTC. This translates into CASSQGGVSSYNEQFF.

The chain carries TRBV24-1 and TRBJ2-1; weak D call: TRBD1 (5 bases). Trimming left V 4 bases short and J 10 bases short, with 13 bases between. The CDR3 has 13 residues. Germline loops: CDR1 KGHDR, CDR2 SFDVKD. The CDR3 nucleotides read TGTGCCACCAGTGACCCACAGGCTTACGAGCAGTTCTTC. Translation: CATSDPQAYEQFF.